The 8 T cell receptor beta chains listed next were all sequenced from one sample in a study of T cells after yellow fever vaccination (dated by TCRdb to between 2019 and 2020). The library was made by 5' RACE. Sequencing was performed on an Illumina HiSeq 2500. The public reads were reprocessed in TCRdb via fastp at Q25 and MiXCR, keeping in-frame beta chains. One record per CDR3 amino acid sequence lists the most common genes and DNA. This sample holds a few hundred thousand distinct CDR3 sequences; approximately 8% were observed only once. In total, the top ten clones hold 17% of the sample. The treatment or condition label on this specimen signifies: live attenuated yellow fever vaccine strain. The sequences come from PBMCs, collected 45 days after the first yellow fever vaccination. The receptors shown here come from a man aged 18 to 29 who received the YFV17D yellow fever vaccine.

This clonotype was seen a handful of times. J is TRBJ2-7 and V is TRBV11-2; the D call may be TRBD1 or TRBD2 (5 bases each). The CDR3 is 14 residues long. CDR1 and CDR2 (germline): SGHAT, FQNNGV. With 4 bases removed from V and 9 bases from J, the gap between germline ends came to 19 bases. CDR3 amino acids: CASSSPGLRGLQYF. CDR3 coding DNA: TGTGCCAGCAGCTCACCGGGGCTTAGGGGCCTGCAGTACTTC.

This clonotype was observed many times. This chain links TRBV11-1 with TRBJ2-3, with D unresolved. The CDR3 covers 16 residues. The germline V gene encodes CDR1 SGHAT and CDR2 FQDESV (reference sequence). V was pared by 1 base and J by 3 bases, with 14 bases between. CDR3 in DNA: TGTGCCAGCAGCTTAGTGGTAGTCGGGTCGACAGATACGCAGTATTTT. Translation gives CASSLVVVGSTDTQYF.

The J gene is TRBJ2-3, the V gene TRBV11-2; the D gene could be TRBD1 or TRBD2 (6 bases each). The germline V gene encodes CDR1 SGHAT and CDR2 FQNNGV. With 6 bases removed from V and 4 bases from J, the gap between germline ends came to 17 bases. The CDR3 is 15 residues long. The DNA for the CDR3 is TGTGCCAGCAGGCCCGGGGACACGGGAGCAGATACGCAGTATTTT. Translated: CASRPGDTGADTQYF.

The J gene is TRBJ1-2, the V gene TRBV5-1; 7 nucleotides align to TRBD1. Per the germline V gene, CDR1 is SGHRS and CDR2 is YFSETQ. The V gene end was trimmed by 4 bases and the J gene end by 2 bases; junction bases not matched to a gene: 8. This CDR3 spans 15 amino acids. CDR3 DNA: TGCGCCAGCAGCGTCGCCGGGACAGTGAACTATGGCTACACCTTC. It is translated as CASSVAGTVNYGYTF.

The chain carries TRBV6-1 and TRBJ2-5; possibly TRBD2 for D (7 bases). The length of the CDR3 is 15 residues. In germline, CDR1 is MNHNS, CDR2 SASEGT. V lost 6 bases, J lost 0 bases, and 14 bases lay in between. Here the CDR3 reads CASRKGGAYQETQYF. The DNA for the CDR3 is TGTGCCAGCAGGAAAGGGGGGGCCTACCAAGAGACCCAGTACTTC.

This clonotype came up many times. The chain uses TRBV6-4 and TRBJ2-7, with unresolved D. The CDR3 length is 14 residues. The V gene's germline CDR1 is MRHNA and CDR2 SNTAGT. With 5 bases removed from V and 0 bases from J, the gap between germline ends came to 11 bases. The CDR3 is CASSPAPFSYEQYF. In DNA, the CDR3 is TGTGCCAGCAGTCCAGCTCCCTTCTCCTACGAGCAGTACTTC.

This clonotype was seen a handful of times. The CDR3 DNA reads as TGTGCCAGCGAGACATACGGGCTTACAGATACGCAGTATTTT. The encoded protein is CASETYGLTDTQYF. The gene calls are TRBV2 and TRBJ2-3; D is undetermined. Germline V CDR1 and CDR2: SNHLY, FYNNEI. Trimming took 8 bases from V and 3 from J, leaving 15 bases between them. The CDR3 spans 14 residues.

At least ten counts were recorded for this clonotype. The J gene is TRBJ1-2, the V gene TRBV12-3 or TRBV12-4; 11 nucleotides match TRBD1. Losses at the gene ends were 6 bases for V and 5 bases for J; bases not matched to a gene: 14. There are 17 residues in the CDR3. The CDR3 coding sequence is TGTGCCAGCAGGCCCTGGGACAGGGGGTTAAAGGATTATGGCTACACCTTC. It specifies CASRPWDRGLKDYGYTF.